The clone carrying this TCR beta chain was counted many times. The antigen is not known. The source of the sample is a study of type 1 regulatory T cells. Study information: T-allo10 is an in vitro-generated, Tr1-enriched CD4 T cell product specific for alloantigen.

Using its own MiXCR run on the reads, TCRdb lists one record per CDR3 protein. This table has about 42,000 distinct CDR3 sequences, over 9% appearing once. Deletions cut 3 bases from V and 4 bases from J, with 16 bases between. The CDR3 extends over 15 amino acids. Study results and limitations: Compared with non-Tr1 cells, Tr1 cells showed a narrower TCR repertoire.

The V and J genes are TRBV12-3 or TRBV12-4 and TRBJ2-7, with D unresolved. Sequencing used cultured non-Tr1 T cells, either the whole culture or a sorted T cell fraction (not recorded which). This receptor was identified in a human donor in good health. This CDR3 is CASSFSEASAYEQYF. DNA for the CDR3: TGTGCCAGCAGTTTTTCCGAGGCGAGTGCTTACGAGCAGTACTTC.